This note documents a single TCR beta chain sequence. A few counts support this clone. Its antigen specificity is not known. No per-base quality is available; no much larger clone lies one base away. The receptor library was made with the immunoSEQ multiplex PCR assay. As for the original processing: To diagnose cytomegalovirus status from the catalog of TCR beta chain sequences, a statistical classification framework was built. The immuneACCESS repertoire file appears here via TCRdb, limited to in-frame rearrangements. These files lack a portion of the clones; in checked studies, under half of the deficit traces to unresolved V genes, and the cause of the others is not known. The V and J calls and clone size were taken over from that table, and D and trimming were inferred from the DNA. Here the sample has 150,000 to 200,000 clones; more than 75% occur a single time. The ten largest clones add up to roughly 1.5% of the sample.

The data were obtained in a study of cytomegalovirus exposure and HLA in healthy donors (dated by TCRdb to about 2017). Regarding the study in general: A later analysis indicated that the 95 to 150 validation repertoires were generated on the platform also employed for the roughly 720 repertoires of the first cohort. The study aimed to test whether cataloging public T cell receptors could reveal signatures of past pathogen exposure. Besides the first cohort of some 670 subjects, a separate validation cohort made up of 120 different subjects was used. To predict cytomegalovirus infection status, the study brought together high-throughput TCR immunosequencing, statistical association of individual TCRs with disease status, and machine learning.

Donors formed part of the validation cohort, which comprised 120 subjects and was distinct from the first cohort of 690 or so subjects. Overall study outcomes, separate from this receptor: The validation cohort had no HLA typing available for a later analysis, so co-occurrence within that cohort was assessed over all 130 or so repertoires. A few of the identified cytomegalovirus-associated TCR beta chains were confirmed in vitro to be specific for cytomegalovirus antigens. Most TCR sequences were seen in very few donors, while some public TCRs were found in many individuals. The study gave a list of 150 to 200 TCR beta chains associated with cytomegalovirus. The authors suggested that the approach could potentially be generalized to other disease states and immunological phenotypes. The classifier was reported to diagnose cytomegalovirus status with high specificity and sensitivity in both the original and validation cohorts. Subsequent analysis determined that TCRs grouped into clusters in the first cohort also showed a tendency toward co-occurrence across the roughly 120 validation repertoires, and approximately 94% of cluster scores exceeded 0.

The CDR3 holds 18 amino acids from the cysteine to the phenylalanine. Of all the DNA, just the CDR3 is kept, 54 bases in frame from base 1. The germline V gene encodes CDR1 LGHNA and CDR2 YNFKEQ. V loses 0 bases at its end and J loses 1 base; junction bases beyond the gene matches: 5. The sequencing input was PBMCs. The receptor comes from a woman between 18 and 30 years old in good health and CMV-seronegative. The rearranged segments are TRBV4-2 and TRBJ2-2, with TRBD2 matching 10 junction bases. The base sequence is TGTGCCAGCAGCCAAGATTGGGCTAGCGGGGGGAACACCGGGGAGCTGTTTTTT. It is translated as CASSQDWASGGNTGELFF.